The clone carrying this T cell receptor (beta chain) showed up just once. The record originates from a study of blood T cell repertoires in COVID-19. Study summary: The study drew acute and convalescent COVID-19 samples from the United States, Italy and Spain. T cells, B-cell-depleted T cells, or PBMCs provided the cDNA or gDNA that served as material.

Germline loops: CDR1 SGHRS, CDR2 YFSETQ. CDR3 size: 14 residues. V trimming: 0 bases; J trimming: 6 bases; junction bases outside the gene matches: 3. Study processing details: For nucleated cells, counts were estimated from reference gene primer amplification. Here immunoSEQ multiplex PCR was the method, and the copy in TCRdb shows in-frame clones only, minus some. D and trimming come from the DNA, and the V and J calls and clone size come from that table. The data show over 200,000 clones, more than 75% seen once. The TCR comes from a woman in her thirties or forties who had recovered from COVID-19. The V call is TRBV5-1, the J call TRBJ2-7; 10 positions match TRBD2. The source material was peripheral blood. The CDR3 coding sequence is TGCGCCAGCAGCTTGGTAGCGGGAGGTTCCGAGCAGTACTTC. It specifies CASSLVAGGSEQYF. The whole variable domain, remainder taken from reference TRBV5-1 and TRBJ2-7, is KAGVTQTPRYLIKTRGQQVTLSCSPISGHRSVSWYQQTPGQGLQFLFEYFSETQRNKGNFPGRFSGRQFSNSRSEMNVSTLELGDSALYLCASSLVAGGSEQYFGPGTRLTVT.